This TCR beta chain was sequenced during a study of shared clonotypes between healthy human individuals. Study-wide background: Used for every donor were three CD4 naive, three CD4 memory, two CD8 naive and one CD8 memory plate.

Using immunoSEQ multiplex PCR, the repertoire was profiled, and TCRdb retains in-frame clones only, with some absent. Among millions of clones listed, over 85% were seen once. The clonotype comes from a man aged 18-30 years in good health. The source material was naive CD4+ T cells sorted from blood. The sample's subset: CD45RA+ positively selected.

The CDR3 is CASSIRTENSPLHF. Here the CDR3 DNA reads TGTGCCAGTAGTATAAGGACAGAGAATTCACCCCTCCACTTT. The V call is TRBV19, the J call TRBJ1-6; TRBD1 might be the D (6 bases). Germline V lookup: CDR1 LNHDA, CDR2 SQIVND (reference sequence). V lost 2 bases and J 7 bases, leaving 9 bases between the germline ends. This CDR3 region has 14 residues.